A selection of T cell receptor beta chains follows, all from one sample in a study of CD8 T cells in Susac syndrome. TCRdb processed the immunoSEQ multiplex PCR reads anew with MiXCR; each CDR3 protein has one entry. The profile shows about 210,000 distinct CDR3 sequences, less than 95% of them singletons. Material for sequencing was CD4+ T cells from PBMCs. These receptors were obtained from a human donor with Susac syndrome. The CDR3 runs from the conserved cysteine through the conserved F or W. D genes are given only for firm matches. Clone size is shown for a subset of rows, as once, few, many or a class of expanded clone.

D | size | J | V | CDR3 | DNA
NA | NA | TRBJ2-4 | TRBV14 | CASSLGSRNIQYF | TGTGCCAGCAGCCTTGGCTCCCGTAACATTCAGTACTTC
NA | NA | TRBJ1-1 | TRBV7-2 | CASTLRGGAGNTEAFF | TGTGCCAGCACCCTCCGGGGGGGCGCTGGGAACACTGAAGCTTTCTTT
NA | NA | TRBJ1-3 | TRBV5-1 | CASSLGQPSSGNTIYF | TGCGCCAGCAGCTTGGGACAGCCATCCTCTGGAAACACCATATATTTT
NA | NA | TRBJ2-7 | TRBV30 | CAWTPPGIYEQYF | TGTGCCTGGACCCCCCCAGGGATCTACGAGCAGTACTTC
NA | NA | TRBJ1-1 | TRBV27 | CASSLRGGGPEAFF | TGTGCCAGCAGTTTACGAGGAGGAGGGCCTGAAGCTTTCTTT
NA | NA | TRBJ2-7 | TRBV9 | CASSVGSSSEIYEQYF | TGTGCCAGCAGCGTAGGATCCTCTAGCGAGATTTACGAGCAGTACTTC
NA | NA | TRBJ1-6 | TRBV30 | CAWSSRTPEFTGGYNSPLHF | TGTGCCTGGAGCTCTCGGACACCCGAATTTACAGGTGGATATAATTCACCCCTCCACTTT
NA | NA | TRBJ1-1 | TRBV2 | CASSEVGQRAFF | TGTGCCAGCAGTGAAGTCGGACAGAGAGCTTTCTTT
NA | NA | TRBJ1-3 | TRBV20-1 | CSAREARGSGNTIYF | TGCAGTGCTAGAGAGGCGAGGGGCTCTGGAAACACCATATATTTT
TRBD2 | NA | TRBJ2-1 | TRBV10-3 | CATRLAGEQFF | TGTGCCACAAGACTAGCGGGGGAGCAGTTCTTC
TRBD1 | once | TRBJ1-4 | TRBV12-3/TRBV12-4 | CASSGQAFEKLFF | TGTGCCAGCAGCGGACAGGCTTTTGAAAAACTGTTTTTT
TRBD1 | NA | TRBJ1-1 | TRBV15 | CATSRVGGEAFF | TGTGCCACCAGCAGAGTAGGGGGCGAAGCTTTCTTT
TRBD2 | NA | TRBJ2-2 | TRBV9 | CASSVELAGGLGELFF | TGTGCCAGCAGCGTAGAGCTAGCGGGGGGGCTCGGGGAGCTGTTTTTT
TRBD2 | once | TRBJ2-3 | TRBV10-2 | CASSWGLAGGADTQYF | TGCGCCAGCAGTTGGGGACTAGCGGGGGGAGCAGATACGCAGTATTTT
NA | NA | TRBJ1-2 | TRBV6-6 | CASSRRGNNYGYTF | TGTGCCAGCAGTAGAAGGGGGAACAACTATGGCTACACCTTC
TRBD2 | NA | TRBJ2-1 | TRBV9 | CASSPGVAGAREQFF | TGTGCCAGCAGCCCCGGGGTAGCGGGGGCAAGGGAGCAGTTCTTC
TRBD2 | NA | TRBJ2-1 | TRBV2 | CASSGTLAGGQGFF | TGTGCCAGCAGTGGAACCCTAGCGGGGGGGCAGGGGTTCTTC
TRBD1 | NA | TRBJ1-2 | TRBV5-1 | CASSGTTGGGYGYTF | TGCGCCAGCAGCGGAACTACAGGGGGCGGGTATGGCTACACCTTC
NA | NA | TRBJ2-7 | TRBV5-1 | CASSLEARQYF | TGCGCCAGCAGCTTGGAGGCGAGGCAGTACTTC
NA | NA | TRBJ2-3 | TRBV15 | CATSRGPDTQYF | TGTGCCACCAGCCGCGGCCCAGATACGCAGTATTTT
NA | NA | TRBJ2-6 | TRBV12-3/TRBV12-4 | CASRNPEGTGANVLTF | TGTGCCAGCAGAAACCCCGAGGGGACTGGGGCCAACGTCCTGACTTTC
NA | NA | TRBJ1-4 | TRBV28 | CAVYRDEKLFF | TGTGCCGTTTACAGGGATGAAAAACTGTTTTTT
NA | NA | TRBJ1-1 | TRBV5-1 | CATGVGLDTEAFF | TGCGCCACCGGAGTTGGGCTCGACACTGAAGCTTTCTTT
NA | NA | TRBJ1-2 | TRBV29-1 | CSVQDTGDGYTF | TGCAGCGTTCAGGACACTGGGGATGGCTACACCTTC
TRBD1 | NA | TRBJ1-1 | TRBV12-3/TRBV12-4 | CASSQGQILNTEAFF | TGTGCCAGCAGTCAGGGACAGATCTTGAACACTGAAGCTTTCTTT
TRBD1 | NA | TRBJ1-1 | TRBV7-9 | CASSAHDRGPTEAFF | TGTGCCAGCAGCGCACACGACAGGGGCCCCACTGAAGCTTTCTTT
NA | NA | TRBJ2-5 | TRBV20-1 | CSARDAQGLGTQYF | TGCAGTGCTAGAGATGCCCAGGGCCTAGGGACCCAGTACTTC
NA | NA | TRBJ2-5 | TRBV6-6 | CASSSTSAPVATQYF | TGTGCCAGCAGTTCCACATCCGCCCCAGTGGCGACCCAGTACTTC
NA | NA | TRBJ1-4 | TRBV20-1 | CSARAGGEKLFF | TGCAGTGCTAGAGCGGGGGGTGAAAAACTGTTTTTT
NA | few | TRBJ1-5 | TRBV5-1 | CASSLEGGNQPQHF | TGTGCCAGCAGCTTGGAGGGGGGCAATCAGCCCCAGCATTTT
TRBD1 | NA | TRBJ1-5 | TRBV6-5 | CASSYSNPGQGSVGNQPQHF | TGTGCCAGCAGTTACTCAAATCCGGGACAGGGGAGCGTGGGCAATCAGCCCCAGCATTTT
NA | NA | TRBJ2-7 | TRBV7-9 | CASSLGIAYEQYF | TGTGCCAGCAGCTTAGGCATAGCCTACGAGCAGTACTTC
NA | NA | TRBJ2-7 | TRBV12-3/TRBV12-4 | CASGNQGRGEQYF | TGTGCCAGCGGGAACCAGGGTCGTGGCGAGCAGTACTTC
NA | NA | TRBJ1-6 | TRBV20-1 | CSAGGAADNSPLHF | TGCAGTGCTGGGGGGGCCGCGGATAATTCACCCCTCCACTTT
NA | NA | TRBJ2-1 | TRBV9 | CASSPTVGAVDEQFF | TGTGCCAGCAGCCCGACGGTAGGGGCAGTCGATGAGCAGTTCTTC
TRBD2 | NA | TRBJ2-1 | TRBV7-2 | CASSYTSGEFF | TGTGCCAGCAGCTACACTAGCGGCGAGTTCTTC
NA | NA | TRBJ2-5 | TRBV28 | CASSLTRVGTQYF | TGTGCCAGCAGTCTGACTAGGGTGGGGACCCAGTACTTC
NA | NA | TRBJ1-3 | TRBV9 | CASSVSEGRTGNTIYF | TGTGCCAGCAGCGTATCGGAGGGGAGGACTGGAAACACCATATATTTT
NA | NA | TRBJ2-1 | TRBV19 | CASSDIPYNEQFF | TGTGCCAGTAGTGACATCCCCTACAATGAGCAGTTCTTC
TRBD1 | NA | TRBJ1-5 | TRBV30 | CAWSKLGQGFDPQHF | TGTGCCTGGAGTAAGTTGGGACAGGGGTTTGATCCCCAGCATTTT
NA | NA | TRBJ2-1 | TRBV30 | CAWSVPFLRGQGINEQFF | TGTGCCTGGAGTGTACCGTTTTTGAGGGGTCAGGGGATCAATGAGCAGTTCTTC
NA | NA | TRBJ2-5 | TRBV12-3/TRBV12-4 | CASSFRQGGETQYF | TGTGCCAGCAGTTTTCGTCAGGGAGGAGAGACCCAGTACTTC
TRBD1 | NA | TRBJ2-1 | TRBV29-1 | CSVARDRVNEQFF | TGCAGCGTTGCACGGGACAGGGTCAATGAGCAGTTCTTC
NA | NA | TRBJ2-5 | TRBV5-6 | CASSLGLGEVTQYF | TGTGCCAGCAGCTTGGGACTAGGGGAGGTGACCCAGTACTTC
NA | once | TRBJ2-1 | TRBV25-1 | CASGARGLDEQFF | TGTGCCAGCGGGGCGAGGGGCTTGGATGAGCAGTTCTTC
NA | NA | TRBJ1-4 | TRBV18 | CASNDQMKEKLFF | TGTGCCAGCAACGATCAAATGAAGGAAAAACTGTTTTTT
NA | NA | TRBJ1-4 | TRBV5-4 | CASSLGRGLNEKLFF | TGTGCCAGCAGCTTGGGCAGGGGCCTTAATGAAAAACTGTTTTTT
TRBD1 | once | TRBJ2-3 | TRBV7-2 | CASSSGQGSADTQYF | TGTGCCAGCAGCTCGGGACAGGGGAGCGCAGATACGCAGTATTTT
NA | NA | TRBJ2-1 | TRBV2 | CASNLDEQFF | TGTGCCAGCAATTTGGATGAGCAGTTCTTC
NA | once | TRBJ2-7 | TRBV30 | CAWKGWGTSYEQYF | TGTGCCTGGAAGGGATGGGGCACCTCCTACGAGCAGTACTTC
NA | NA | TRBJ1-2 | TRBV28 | CASSFEQNYGYTF | TGTGCCAGCAGTTTTGAACAGAACTATGGCTACACCTTC
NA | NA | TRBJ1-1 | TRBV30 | CAWGGGAAEAFF | TGTGCCTGGGGAGGGGGGGCGGCTGAAGCTTTCTTT
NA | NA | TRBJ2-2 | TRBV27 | CASSLSLGGPGELFF | TGTGCCAGCAGTTTATCCCTGGGAGGTCCCGGGGAGCTGTTTTTT
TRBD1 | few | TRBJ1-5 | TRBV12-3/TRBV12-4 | CASSRTGGGQPQHF | TGTGCCAGCAGTCGGACAGGGGGCGGTCAGCCCCAGCATTTT
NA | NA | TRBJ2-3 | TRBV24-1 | CATDNPPLTDTQYF | TGTGCCACGGATAACCCTCCCTTAACAGATACGCAGTATTTT
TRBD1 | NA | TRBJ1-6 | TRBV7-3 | CASSPGQGYNSPLHF | TGTGCCAGCAGTCCGGGACAGGGGTATAATTCACCCCTCCACTTT
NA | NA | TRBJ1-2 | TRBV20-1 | CSARSGSGYTF | TGCAGTGCTAGATCAGGGAGTGGCTACACCTTC
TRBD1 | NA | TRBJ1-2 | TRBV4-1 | CASSQGTGTNYGYTF | TGCGCCAGCAGCCAAGGGACAGGCACTAACTATGGCTACACCTTC
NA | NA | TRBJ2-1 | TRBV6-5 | CASSSRAGANYNEQFF | TGTGCCAGCAGTTCTAGGGCGGGGGCGAATTACAATGAGCAGTTCTTC